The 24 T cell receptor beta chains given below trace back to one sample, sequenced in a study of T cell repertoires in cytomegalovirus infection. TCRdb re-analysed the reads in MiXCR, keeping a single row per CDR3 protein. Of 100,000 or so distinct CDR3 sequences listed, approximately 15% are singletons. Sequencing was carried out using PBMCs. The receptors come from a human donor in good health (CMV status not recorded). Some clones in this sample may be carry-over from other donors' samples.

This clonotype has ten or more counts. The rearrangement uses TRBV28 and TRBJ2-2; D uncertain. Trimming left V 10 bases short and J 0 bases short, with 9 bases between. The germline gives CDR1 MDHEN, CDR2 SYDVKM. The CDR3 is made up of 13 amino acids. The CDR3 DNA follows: TGTGCCATCCACCAGACGAACACCGGGGAGCTGTTTTTT. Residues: CAIHQTNTGELFF. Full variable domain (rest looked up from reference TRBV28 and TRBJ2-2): DVKVTQSSRYLVKRTGEKVFLECVQDMDHENMFWYRQDPGLGLRLIYFSYDVKMKEKGDIPEGYSVSREKKERFSLILESASTNQTSMYLCAIHQTNTGELFFGEGSRLTVL.

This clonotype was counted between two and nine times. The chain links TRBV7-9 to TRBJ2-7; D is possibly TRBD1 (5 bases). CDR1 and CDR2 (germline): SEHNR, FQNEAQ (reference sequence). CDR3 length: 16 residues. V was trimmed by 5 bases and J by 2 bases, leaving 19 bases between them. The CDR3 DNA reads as TGTGCCAGCAGCCGACTTTCAGGGATCGGTACCTACGAGCAGTACTTC. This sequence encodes CASSRLSGIGTYEQYF. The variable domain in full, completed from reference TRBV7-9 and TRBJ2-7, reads DTGVSQNPRHKITKRGQNVTFRCDPISEHNRLYWYRQTLGQGPEFLTYFQNEAQLEKSRLLSDRFSAERPKGSFSTLEIQRTEQGDSAMYLCASSRLSGIGTYEQYFGPGTRLTVT.

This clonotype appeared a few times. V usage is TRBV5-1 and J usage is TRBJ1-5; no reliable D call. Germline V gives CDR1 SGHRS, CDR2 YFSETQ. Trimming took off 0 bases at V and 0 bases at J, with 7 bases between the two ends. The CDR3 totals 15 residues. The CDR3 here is CASSLDGGSNQPQHF. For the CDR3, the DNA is TGCGCCAGCAGCTTGGATGGCGGTAGCAATCAGCCCCAGCATTTT.

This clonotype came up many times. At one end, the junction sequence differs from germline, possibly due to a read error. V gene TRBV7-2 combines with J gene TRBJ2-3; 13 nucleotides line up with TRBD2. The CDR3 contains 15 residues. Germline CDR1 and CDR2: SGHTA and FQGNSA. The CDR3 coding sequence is TGTGCCAGCAGATTAGGACTAGCGGGGGTAGGGACGCAGTATTTT. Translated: CASRLGLAGVGTQYF.

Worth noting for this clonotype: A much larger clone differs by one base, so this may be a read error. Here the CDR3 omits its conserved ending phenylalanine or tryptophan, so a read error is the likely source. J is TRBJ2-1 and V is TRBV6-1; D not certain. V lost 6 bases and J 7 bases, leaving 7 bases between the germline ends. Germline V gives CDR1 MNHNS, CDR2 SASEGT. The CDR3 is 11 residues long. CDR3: CASSRGNEQFL. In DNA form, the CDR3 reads TGTGCCAGCAGCCGAGGAAATGAGCAGTTCCTC.

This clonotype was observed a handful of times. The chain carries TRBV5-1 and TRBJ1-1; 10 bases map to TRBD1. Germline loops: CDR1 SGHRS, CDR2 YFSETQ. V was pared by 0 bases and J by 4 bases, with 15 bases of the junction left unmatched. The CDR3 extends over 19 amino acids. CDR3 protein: CASSLAWSAGTGAGTEAFF. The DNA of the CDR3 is TGCGCCAGCAGCTTGGCCTGGTCCGCCGGGACAGGGGCGGGCACTGAAGCTTTCTTT.

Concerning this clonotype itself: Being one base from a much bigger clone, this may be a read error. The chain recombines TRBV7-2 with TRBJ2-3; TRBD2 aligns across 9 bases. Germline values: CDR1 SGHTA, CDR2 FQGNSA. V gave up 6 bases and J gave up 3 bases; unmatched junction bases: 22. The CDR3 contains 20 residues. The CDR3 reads CASRGRVLAGTSEQTDTQYF. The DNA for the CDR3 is TGTGCCAGCAGGGGGCGGGTACTAGCGGGCACCTCCGAGCAGACAGATACGCAGTATTTT.

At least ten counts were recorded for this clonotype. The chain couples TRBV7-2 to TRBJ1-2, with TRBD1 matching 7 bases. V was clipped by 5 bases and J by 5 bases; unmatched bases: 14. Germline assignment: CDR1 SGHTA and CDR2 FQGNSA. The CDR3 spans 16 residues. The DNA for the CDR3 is TGTGCCAGCAGCCCCTCTGGAGGGGGCGGCTTTTATGGCTACACCTTC. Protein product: CASSPSGGGGFYGYTF.

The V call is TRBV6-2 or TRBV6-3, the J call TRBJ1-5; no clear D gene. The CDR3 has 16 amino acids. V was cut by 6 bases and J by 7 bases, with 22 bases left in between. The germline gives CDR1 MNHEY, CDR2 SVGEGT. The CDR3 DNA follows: TGTGCCAGCAGCGGGCCGGTCGACGGTCCGCGGCAGCCCCAGCATTTT. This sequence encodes CASSGPVDGPRQPQHF.

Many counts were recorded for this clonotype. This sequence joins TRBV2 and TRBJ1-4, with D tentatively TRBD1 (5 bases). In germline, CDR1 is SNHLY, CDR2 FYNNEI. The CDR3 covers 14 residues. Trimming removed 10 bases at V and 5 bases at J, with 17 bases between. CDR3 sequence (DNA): TGTGCCATCCAAGCCGGGACGGTGAATGAAAAACTGTTTTTT. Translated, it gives CAIQAGTVNEKLFF.

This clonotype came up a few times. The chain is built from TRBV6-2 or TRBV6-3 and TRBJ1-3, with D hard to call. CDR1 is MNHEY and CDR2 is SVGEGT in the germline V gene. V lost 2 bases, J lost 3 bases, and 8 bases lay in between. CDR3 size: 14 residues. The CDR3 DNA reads TGTGCCAGCAGTTACCGTCTAATTGGAAACACCATATATTTT. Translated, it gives CASSYRLIGNTIYF.

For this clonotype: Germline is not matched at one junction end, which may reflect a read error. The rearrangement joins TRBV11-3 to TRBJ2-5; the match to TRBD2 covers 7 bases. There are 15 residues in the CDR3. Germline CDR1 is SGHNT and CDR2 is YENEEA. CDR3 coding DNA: TGTACCAGCAGCTTAGATGGGGGGGTCAGTGAGACCCAGTACTTC. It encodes CTSSLDGGVSETQYF.

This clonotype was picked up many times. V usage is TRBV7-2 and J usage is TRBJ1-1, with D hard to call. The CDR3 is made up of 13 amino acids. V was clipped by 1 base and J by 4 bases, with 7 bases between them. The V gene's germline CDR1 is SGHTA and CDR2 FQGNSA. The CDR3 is CASSLGGITEAFF. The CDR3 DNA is TGTGCCAGCAGCTTAGGAGGGATCACTGAAGCTTTCTTT.

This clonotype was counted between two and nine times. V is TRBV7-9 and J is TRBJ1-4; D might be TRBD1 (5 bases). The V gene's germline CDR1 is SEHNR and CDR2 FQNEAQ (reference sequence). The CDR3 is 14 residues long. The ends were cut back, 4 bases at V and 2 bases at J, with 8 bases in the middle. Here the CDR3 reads CASSSGRTNEKLFF. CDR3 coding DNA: TGTGCCAGCAGCTCGGGACGGACTAATGAAAAACTGTTTTTT.

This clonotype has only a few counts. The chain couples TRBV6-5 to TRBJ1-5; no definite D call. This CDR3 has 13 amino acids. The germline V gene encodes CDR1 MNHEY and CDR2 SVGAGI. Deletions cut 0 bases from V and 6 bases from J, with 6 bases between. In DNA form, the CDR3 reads TGTGCCAGCAGTTACTCGGCAGTTCAGCCCCAGCATTTT. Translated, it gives CASSYSAVQPQHF.

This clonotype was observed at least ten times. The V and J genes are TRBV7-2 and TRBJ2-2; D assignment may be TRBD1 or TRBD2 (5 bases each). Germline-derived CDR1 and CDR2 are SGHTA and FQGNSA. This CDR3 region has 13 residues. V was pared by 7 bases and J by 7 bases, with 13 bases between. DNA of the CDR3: TGTGCCAGCACCCTCGGGGCCGGCGGGGAGCTGTTTTTT. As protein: CASTLGAGGELFF.

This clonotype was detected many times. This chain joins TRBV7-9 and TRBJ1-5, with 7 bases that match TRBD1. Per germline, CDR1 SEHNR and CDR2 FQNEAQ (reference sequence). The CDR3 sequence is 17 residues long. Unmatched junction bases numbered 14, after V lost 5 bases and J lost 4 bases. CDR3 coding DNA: TGTGCCAGCAGCGGGGACCTCACAGGGGAGCGAAATCAGCCCCAGCATTTT. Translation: CASSGDLTGERNQPQHF.

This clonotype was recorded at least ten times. The CDR3 sequence: CASSRRDKAIQYF. The CDR3 coding sequence is TGTGCCAGCAGTCGGAGGGACAAGGCCATTCAGTACTTC. The chain employs TRBV7-2 and TRBJ2-4; D possibly uses TRBD1 or TRBD2 (6 bases each). Germline V lookup: CDR1 SGHTA, CDR2 FQGNSA. CDR3 size: 13 residues. Trimming cost V 6 bases and J 9 bases, with 15 bases left between them.

CDR3 in amino acids: CASSISGGPVGGQYF. The CDR3 nucleotides read TGTGCCAGCAGCATAAGCGGGGGCCCCGTTGGGGGGCAGTATTTT. This chain joins TRBV7-3 and TRBJ2-3; 8 bases align to TRBD2. Germline trimming cut 5 bases from V and 11 bases from J; bases unmatched to any gene: 15. CDR1 is SGHTA, CDR2 FQGTGA, per germline. This CDR3 is 15 amino acids long.

The CDR3 nucleotides are TGTGCCAGCAGTATCACGGGAGACGGGAATGAAAAACTGTTTTTT. It yields the protein CASSITGDGNEKLFF. The chain has TRBV6-6 and TRBJ1-4; no definite D call. The V end lost 5 bases, the J end lost 5 bases, and 15 bases lay between the germline ends. The germline gives CDR1 MNHNY, CDR2 SVGAGI (reference sequence). There are 15 residues in the CDR3.

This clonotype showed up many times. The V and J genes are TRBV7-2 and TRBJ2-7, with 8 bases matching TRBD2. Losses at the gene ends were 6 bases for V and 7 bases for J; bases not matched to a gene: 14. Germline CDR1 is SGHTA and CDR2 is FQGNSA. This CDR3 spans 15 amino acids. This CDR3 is CASSFYLGGAVEQYF. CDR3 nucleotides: TGTGCCAGCAGTTTTTACCTCGGGGGGGCGGTGGAGCAGTACTTC.

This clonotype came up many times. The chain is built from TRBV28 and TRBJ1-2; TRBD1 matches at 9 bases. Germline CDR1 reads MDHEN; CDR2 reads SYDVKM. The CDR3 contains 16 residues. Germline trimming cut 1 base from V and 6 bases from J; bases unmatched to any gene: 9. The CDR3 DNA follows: TGTGCCAGCAGTTTATTCCATCTGGGACAGGGTCATGGCTACACCTTC. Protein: CASSLFHLGQGHGYTF.

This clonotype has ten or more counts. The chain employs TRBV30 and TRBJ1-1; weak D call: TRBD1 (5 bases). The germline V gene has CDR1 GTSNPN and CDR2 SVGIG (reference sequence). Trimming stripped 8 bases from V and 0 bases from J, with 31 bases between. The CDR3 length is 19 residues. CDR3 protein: CATRRGSFLGPSMNTEAFF. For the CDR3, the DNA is TGTGCCACACGCCGGGGGTCCTTTCTGGGGCCCTCAATGAACACTGAAGCTTTCTTT. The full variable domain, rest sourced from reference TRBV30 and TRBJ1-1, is SQTIHQWPATLVQPVGSPLSLECTVEGTSNPNLYWYRQAAGRGLQLLFYSVGIGQISSEVPQNLSASRPQDRQFILSSKKLLLSDSGFYLCATRRGSFLGPSMNTEAFFGQGTRLTVV.

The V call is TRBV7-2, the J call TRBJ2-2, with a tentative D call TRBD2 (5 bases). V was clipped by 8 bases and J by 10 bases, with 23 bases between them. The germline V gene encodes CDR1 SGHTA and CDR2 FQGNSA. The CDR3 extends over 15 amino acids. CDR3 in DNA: TGTGCCAGCGGGCCGCGGACTCAGAACAGCGAGGAGCTGTTTTTT. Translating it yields CASGPRTQNSEELFF. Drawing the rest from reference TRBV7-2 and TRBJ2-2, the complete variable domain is GAGVSQSPSNKVTEKGKDVELRCDPISGHTALYWYRQSLGQGLEFLIYFQGNSAPDKSGLPSDRFSAERTGGSVSTLTIQRTQQEDSAVYLCASGPRTQNSEELFFGEGSRLTVL.